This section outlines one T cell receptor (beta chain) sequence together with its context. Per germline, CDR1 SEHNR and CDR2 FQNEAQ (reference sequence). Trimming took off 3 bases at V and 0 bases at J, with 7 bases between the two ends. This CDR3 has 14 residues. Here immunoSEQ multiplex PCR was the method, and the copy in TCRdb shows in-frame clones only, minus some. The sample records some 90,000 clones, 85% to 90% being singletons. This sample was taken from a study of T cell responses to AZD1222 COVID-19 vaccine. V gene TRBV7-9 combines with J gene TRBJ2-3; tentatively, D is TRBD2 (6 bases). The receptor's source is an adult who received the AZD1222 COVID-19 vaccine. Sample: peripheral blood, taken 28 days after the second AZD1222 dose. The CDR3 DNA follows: TGTGCCAGCAGCTTTAGCGGTAGCACAGATACGCAGTATTTT. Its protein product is CASSFSGSTDTQYF.